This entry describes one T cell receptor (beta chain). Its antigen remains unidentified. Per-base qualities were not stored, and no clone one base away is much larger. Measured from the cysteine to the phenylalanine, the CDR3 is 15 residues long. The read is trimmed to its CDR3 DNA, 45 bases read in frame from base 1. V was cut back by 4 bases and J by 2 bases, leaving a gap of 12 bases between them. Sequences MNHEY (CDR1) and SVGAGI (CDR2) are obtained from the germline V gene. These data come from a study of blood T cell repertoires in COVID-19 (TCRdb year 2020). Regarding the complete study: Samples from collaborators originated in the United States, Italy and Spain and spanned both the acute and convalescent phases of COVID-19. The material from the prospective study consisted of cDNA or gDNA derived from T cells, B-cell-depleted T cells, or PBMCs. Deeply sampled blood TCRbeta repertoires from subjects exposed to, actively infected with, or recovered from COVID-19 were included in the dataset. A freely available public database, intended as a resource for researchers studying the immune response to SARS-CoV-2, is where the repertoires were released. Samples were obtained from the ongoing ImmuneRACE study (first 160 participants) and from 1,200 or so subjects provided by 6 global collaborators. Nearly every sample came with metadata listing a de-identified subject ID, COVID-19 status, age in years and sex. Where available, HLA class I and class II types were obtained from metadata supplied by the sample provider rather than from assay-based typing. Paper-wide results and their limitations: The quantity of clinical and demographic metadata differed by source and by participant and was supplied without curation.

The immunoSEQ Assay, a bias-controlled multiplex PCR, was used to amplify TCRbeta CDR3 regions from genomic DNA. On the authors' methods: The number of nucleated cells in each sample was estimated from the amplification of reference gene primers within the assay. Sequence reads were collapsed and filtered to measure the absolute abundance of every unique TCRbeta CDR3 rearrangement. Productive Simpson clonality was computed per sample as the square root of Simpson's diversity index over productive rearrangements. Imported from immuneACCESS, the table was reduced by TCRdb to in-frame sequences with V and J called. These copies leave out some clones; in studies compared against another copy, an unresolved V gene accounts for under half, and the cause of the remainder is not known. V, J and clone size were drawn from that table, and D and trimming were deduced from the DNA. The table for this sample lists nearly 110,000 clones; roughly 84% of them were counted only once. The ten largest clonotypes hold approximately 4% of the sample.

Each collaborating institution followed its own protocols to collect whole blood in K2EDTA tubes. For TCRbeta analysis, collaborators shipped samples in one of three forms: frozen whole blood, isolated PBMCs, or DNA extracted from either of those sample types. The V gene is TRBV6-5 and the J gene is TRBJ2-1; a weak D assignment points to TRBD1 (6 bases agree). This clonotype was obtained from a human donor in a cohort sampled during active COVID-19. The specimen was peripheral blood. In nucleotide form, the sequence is TGTGCCAGCAGTTCCGACAGGACTGCCTACAATGAGCAGTTCTTC. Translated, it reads CASSSDRTAYNEQFF.